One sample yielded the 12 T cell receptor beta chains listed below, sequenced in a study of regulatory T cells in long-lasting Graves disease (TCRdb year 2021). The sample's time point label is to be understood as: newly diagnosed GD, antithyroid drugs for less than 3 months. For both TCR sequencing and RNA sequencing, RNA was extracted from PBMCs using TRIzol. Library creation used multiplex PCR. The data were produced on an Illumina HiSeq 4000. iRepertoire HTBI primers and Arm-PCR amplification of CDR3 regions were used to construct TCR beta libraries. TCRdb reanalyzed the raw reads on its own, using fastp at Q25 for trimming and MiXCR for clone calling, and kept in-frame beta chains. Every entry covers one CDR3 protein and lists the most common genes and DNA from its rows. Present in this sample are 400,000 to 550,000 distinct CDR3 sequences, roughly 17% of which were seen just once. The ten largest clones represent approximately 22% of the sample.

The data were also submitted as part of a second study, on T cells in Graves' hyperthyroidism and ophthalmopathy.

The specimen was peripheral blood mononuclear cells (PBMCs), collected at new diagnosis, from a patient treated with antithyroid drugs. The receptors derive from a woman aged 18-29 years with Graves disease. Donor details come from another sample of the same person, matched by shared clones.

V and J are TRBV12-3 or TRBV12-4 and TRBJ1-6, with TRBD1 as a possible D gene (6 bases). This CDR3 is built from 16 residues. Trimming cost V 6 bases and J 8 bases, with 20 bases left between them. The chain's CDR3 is CASSPMEDRWDSPLHF. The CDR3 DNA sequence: TGTGCCAGCAGCCCGATGGAAGACAGGTGGGATTCACCCCTCCACTTT.

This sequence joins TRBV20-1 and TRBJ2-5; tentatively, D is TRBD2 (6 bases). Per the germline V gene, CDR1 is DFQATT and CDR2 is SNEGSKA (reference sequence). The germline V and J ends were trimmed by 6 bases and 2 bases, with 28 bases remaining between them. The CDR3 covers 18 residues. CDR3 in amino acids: CSAPDERTFVGSQETQYF. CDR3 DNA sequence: TGCAGTGCCCCCGACGAACGGACTTTTGTCGGGAGTCAAGAGACCCAGTACTTC.

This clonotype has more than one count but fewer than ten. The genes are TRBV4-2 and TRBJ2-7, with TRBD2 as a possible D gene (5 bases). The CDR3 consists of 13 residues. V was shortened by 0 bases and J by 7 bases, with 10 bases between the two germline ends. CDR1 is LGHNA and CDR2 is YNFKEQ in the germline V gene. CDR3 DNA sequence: TGTGCCAGCAGCCAAGATGCGGGTGGGGAGCAGTACTTC. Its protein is CASSQDAGGEQYF.

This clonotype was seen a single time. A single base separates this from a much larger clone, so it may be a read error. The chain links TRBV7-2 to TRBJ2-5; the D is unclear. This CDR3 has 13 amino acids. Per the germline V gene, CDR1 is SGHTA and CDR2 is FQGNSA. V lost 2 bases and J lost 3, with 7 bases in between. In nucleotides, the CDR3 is TGTGCCAGCAGCTTAATTGCAAAAGAGACCCAGTACTTC. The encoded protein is CASSLIAKETQYF.

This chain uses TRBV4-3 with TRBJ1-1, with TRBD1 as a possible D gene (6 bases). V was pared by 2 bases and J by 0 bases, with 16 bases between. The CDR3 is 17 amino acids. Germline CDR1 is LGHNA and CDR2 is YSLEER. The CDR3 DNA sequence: TGCGCCAGCAGCCAAAAGACAGGTCCCTCAATGAACACTGAAGCTTTCTTT. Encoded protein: CASSQKTGPSMNTEAFF.

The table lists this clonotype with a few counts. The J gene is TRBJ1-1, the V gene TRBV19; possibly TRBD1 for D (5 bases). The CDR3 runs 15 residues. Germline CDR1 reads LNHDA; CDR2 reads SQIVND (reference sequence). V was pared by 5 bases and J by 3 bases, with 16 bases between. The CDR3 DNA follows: TGTGCCAGTAGTGTCTCGGGAGGGGTGGACACTGAAGCTTTCTTT. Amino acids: CASSVSGGVDTEAFF. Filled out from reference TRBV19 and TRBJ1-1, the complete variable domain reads DGGITQSPKYLFRKEGQNVTLSCEQNLNHDAMYWYRQDPGQGLRLIYYSQIVNDFQKGDIAEGYSVSREKKESFPLTVTSAQKNPTAFYLCASSVSGGVDTEAFFGQGTRLTVV.

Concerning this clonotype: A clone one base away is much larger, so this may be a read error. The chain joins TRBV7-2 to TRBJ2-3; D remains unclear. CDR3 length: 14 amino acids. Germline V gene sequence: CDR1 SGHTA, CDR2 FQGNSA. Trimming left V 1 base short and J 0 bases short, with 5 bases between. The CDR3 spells CASSLGYSTDTQYF. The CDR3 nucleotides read TGTGCCAGCAGCTTAGGCTACAGCACAGATACGCAGTATTTT.

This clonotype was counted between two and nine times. CDR3 bases: TGTGCCAGCAGCCCCCACCCCACAGATACGCAGTATTTT. As protein: CASSPHPTDTQYF. The rearrangement joins TRBV7-6 to TRBJ2-3; no definite D call. CDR1 is SGHVS and CDR2 is FNYEAQ in the germline V gene. The V and J ends lost 5 bases and 2 bases respectively, with 8 bases between them. The CDR3 is 13 amino acids.

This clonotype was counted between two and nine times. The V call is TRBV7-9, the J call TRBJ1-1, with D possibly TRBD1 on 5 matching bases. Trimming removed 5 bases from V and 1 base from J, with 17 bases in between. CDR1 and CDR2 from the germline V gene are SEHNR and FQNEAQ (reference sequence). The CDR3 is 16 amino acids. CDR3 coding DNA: TGTGCCAGCAGCCTCCGGGACGGATACAGGAACACTGAAGCTTTCTTT. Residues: CASSLRDGYRNTEAFF.

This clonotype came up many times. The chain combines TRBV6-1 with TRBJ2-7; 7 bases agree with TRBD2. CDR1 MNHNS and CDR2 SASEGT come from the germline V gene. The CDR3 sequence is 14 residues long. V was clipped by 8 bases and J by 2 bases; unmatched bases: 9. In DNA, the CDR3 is TGTGCCAGCCAGCCGGGACTACCCCCCTACGAGCAGTACTTC. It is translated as CASQPGLPPYEQYF.

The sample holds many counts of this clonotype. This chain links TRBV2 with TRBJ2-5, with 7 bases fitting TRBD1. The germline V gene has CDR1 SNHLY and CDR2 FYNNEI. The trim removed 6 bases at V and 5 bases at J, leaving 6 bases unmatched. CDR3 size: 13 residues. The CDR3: CASSPRGSETQYF. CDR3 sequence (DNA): TGTGCCAGCAGCCCCAGGGGGAGCGAGACCCAGTACTTC.

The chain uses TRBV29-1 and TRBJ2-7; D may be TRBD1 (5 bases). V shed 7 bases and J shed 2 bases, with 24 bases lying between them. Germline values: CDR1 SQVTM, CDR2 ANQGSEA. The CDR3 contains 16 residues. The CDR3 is CSGSSQQADKTYEQYF. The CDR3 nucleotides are TGCAGCGGCTCATCACAACAGGCCGATAAAACCTACGAGCAGTACTTC.